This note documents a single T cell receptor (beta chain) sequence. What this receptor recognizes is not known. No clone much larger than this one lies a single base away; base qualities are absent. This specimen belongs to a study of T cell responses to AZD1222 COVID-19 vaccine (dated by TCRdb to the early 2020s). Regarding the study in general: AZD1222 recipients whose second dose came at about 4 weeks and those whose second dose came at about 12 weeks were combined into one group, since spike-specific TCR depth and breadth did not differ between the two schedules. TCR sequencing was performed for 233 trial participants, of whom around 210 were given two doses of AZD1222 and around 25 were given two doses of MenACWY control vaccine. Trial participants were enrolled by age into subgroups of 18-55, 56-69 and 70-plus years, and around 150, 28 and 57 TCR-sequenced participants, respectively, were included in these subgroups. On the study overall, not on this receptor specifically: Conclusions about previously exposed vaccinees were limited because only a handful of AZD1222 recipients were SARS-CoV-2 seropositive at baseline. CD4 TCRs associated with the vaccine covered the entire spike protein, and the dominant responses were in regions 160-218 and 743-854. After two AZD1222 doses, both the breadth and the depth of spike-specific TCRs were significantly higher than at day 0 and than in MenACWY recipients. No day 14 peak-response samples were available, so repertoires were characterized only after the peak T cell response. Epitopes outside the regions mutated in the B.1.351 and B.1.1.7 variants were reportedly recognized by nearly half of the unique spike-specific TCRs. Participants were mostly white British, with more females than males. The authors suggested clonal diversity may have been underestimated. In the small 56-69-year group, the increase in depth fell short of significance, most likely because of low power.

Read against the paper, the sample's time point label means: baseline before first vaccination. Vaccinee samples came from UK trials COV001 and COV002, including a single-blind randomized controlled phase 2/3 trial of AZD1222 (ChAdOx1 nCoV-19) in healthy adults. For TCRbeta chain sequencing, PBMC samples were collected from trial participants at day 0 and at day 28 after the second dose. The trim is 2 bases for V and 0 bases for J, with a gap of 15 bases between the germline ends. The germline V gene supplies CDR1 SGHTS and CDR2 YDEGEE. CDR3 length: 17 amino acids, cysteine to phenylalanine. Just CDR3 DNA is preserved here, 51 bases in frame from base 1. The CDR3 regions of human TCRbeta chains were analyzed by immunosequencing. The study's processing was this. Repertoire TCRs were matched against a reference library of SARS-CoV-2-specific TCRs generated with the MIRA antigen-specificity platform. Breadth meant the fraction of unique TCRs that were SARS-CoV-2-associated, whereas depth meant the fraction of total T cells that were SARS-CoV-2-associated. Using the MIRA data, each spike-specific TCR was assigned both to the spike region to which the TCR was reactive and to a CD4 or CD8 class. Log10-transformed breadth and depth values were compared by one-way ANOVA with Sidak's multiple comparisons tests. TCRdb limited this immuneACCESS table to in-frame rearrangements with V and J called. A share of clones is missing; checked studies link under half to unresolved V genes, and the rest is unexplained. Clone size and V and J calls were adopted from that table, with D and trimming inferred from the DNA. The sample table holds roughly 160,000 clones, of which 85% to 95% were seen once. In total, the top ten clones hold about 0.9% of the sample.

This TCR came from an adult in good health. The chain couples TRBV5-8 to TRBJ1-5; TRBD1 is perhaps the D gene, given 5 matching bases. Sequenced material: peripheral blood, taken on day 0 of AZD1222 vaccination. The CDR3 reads CASSFLRTRYSNQPQHF. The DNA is TGTGCCAGCAGCTTCTTACGGACACGATATAGCAATCAGCCCCAGCATTTT.